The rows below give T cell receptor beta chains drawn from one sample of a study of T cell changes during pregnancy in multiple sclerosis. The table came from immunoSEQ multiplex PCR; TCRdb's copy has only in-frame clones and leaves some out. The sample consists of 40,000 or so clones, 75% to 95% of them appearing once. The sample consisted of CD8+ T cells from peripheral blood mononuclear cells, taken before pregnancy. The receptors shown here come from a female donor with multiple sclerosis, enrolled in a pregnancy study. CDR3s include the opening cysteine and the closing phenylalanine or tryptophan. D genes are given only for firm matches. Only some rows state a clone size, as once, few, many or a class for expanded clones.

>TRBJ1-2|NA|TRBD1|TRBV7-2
CASSFWSGGGDGYTF
TGTGCCAGCAGCTTCTGGTCAGGGGGTGGCGATGGCTACACCTTC
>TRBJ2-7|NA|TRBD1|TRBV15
CATSRGQGAYEQYF
TGTGCCACCAGCAGAGGGCAGGGGGCCTACGAGCAGTACTTC
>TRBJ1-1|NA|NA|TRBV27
CASSLSPRLEAFF
TGTGCCAGCAGTTTATCCCCCAGACTGGAGGCTTTCTTT
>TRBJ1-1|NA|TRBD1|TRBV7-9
CASSLGQGETEAFF
TGTGCCAGCAGCTTGGGACAGGGAGAAACTGAAGCTTTCTTT
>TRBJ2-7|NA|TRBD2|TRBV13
CASSLQGGSLPGEQYF
TGTGCCAGCAGCCTCCAGGGCGGGAGTCTTCCGGGCGAGCAGTACTTC
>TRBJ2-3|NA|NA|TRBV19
CASSIVPANTQYF
TGTGCCAGTAGTATAGTCCCAGCGAATACGCAGTATTTT
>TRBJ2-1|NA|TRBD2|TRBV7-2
CASSQLAGVGNEQFF
TGTGCCAGCAGCCAGCTGGCGGGAGTGGGTAATGAGCAGTTCTTC
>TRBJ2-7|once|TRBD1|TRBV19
CASSFTGVEQYF
TGTGCCAGTAGTTTTACAGGGGTCGAGCAGTACTTC
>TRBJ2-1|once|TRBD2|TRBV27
CASSSTSGRMNEQFF
TGTGCCAGCAGTTCCACTAGCGGGAGAATGAATGAGCAGTTCTTC
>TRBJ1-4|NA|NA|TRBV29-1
CSVAKEHEKLFF
TGCAGCGTGGCTAAGGAGCATGAAAAACTGTTTTTT
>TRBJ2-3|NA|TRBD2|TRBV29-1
CSVWGRDLTDTQYF
TGCAGCGTTTGGGGGAGGGACCTAACAGATACGCAGTATTTT
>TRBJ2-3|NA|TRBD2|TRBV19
CASSQTSTFTDTQYF
TGTGCCAGTAGTCAGACTAGCACCTTCACAGATACGCAGTATTTT
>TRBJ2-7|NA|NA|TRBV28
CASSFRTKYYEQYF
TGTGCCAGCAGTTTCAGGACAAAATACTACGAGCAGTACTTC
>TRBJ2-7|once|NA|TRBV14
CASSQTPPYSYEQYF
TGTGCCAGCAGCCAAACCCCGCCCTACTCCTACGAGCAGTACTTC
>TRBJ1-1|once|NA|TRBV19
CASSLMNTEAFF
TGTGCCAGTAGTTTAATGAACACTGAAGCTTTCTTT
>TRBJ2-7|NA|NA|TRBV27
CASSYRSGVYEQYF
TGTGCCAGCAGTTACCGATCGGGGGTTTACGAGCAGTACTTC
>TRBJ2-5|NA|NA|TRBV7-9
CASSLYGETQYF
TGTGCCAGCAGCTTATACGGGGAGACCCAGTACTTC
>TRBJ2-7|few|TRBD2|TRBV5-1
CASSDGLGDYEQYF
TGCGCCAGCAGCGATGGACTAGGGGACTACGAGCAGTACTTC
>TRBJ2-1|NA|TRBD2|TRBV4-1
CASSHGTSQDEQFF
TGCGCCAGCAGCCATGGGACTAGCCAGGATGAGCAGTTCTTC
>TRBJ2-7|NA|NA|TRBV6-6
CAAGDLQGAYEQYF
TGTGCCGCCGGAGACCTCCAGGGTGCTTACGAGCAGTACTTC
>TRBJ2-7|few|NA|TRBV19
CASSIAGGAYEQYF
TGTGCCAGTAGTATAGCTGGCGGGGCCTACGAGCAGTACTTC
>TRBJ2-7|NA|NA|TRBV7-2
CASSWSSTGEEQYF
TGTGCCAGCAGCTGGAGCAGCACCGGGGAGGAGCAGTACTTC
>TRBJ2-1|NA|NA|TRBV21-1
CASSNWTGVSAGGPDNEQFF
TGTGCCAGCAGCAACTGGACAGGGGTTTCAGCGGGAGGGCCTGACAATGAGCAGTTCTTC
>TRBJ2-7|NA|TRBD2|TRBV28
CASRGLAGAYEQYF
TGTGCCAGCAGGGGACTAGCGGGAGCCTACGAGCAGTACTTC
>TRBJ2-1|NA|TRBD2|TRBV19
CASSIVTSGRGTYNEQFF
TGTGCCAGTAGTATAGTAACTAGCGGGAGGGGAACCTACAATGAGCAGTTCTTC
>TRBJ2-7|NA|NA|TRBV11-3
CASSPTGTYEQYF
TGTGCCAGCAGCCCTACGGGGACCTACGAGCAGTACTTC
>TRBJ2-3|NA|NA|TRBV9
CASSTRDWSTDTQYF
TGTGCCAGCAGCACCCGGGACTGGAGCACAGATACGCAGTATTTT
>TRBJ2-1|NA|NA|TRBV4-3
CASSQDQGGYNEQFF
TGCGCCAGCAGCCAAGATCAAGGGGGTTACAATGAGCAGTTCTTC
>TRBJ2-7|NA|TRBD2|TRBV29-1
CSVATYGTSGSGYEQYF
TGCAGCGTTGCAACGTACGGGACTAGCGGGAGTGGCTACGAGCAGTACTTC
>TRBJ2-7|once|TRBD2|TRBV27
CASSLSAGYEQYF
TGTGCCAGCAGTTTATCAGCGGGGTACGAGCAGTACTTC
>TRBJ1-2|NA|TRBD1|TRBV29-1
CSVAPTGGNYGYTF
TGCAGCGTTGCGCCGACAGGGGGCAACTATGGCTACACCTTC
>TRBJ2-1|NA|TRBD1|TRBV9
CASGTGETANEQFF
TGTGCCAGCGGAACAGGGGAGACGGCCAATGAGCAGTTCTTC
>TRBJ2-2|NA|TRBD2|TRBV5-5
CASSLASWELAGERTGELFF
TGTGCCAGCAGCTTGGCGTCCTGGGAACTAGCGGGAGAGCGAACCGGGGAGCTGTTTTTT
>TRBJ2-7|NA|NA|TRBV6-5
CASSFNYEQYF
TGTGCCAGCAGTTTCAACTACGAGCAGTACTTC
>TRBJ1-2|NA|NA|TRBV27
CASSLSAERPSNYGYTF
TGTGCCAGCAGTTTAAGTGCGGAGAGACCTTCTAACTATGGCTACACCTTC
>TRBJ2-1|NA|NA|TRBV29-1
CSVRAGTNNEQFF
TGCAGCGTTCGGGCGGGGACGAACAATGAGCAGTTCTTC
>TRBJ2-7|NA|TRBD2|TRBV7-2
CASSSASGRLVYEQYF
TGTGCCAGCAGCTCTGCTAGCGGCAGACTAGTCTACGAGCAGTACTTC
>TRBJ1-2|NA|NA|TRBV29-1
CSVGRITGPYGYTF
TGCAGCGTTGGGAGAATTACAGGGCCCTATGGCTACACCTTC
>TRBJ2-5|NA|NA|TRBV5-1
CASSLAVGARETQYF
TGCGCCAGCAGCTTGGCCGTTGGGGCTCGTGAGACCCAGTACTTC
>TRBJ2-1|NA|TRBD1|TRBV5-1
CASSERPGGVDEQFF
TGCGCCAGCAGCGAACGGCCAGGGGGCGTAGATGAGCAGTTCTTC
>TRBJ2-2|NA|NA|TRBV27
CASSFWAGEGGELFF
TGTGCCAGCAGTTTTTGGGCAGGGGAGGGCGGGGAGCTGTTTTTT
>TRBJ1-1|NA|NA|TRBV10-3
CAISESGNTEAFF
TGTGCCATCAGTGAGTCCGGGAACACTGAAGCTTTCTTT
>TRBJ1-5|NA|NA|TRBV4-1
CASSSRVSNQPQHF
TGCGCCAGCAGCTCCAGGGTTAGCAATCAGCCCCAGCATTTT
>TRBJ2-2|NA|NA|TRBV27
CASSQNTGELFF
TGTGCCAGCAGTCAGAACACCGGGGAGCTGTTTTTT
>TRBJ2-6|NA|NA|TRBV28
CASTPSRSSSGANVLTF
TGTGCCAGCACCCCGTCACGTAGTTCAAGTGGGGCCAACGTCCTGACTTTC
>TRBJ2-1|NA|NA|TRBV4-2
CASSQEDRPRASSYNEQFF
TGTGCCAGCAGCCAAGAAGACAGGCCGCGCGCCAGCTCCTACAATGAGCAGTTCTTC
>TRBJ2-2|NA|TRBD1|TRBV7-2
CASSQGAGTGELFF
TGTGCCAGCAGCCAGGGGGCAGGCACCGGGGAGCTGTTTTTT
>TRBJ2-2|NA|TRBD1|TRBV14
CASSRTGANTGELFF
TGTGCCAGCAGCCGGACAGGGGCGAACACCGGGGAGCTGTTTTTT
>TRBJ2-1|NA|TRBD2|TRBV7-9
CASSPTGLGFFEQFF
TGTGCCAGCAGCCCCACGGGACTAGGTTTTTTTGAGCAGTTCTTC
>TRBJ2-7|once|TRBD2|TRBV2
CASSPILAASYEQYF
TGTGCCAGCAGCCCAATACTAGCGGCTTCCTACGAGCAGTACTTC
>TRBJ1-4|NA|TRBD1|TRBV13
CASSSGGQGEEKLFF
TGTGCCAGCAGCTCCGGGGGACAGGGAGAGGAAAAACTGTTTTTT
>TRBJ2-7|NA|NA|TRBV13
CASSLSGLGKSYEQYF
TGTGCCAGCAGCTTATCGGGGTTAGGGAAGTCCTACGAGCAGTACTTC
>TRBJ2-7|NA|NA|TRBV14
CASSQDLIRDEQYF
TGTGCCAGCAGCCAAGATCTTATCAGGGACGAGCAGTACTTC
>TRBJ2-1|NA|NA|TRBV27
CASSLSQNNEQFF
TGTGCCAGCAGTTTAAGTCAGAACAATGAGCAGTTCTTC
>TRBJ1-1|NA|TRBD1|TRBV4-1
CASSQDPWTGLEAFF
TGCGCCAGCAGCCAAGATCCTTGGACAGGACTTGAAGCTTTCTTT
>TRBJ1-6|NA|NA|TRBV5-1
CASSLRAGQRYNSPLHF
TGCGCCAGCAGCTTGAGGGCTGGACAGCGTTATAATTCACCCCTCCACTTT
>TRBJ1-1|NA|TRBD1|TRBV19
CASSREGAWTEAFF
TGTGCCAGTAGCAGAGAGGGGGCTTGGACTGAAGCTTTCTTT